Listed below are T cell receptor beta chains from one sample, sequenced in a study of T cell repertoires in cytomegalovirus infection. These TCRs' antigens remain unknown. TCRdb used MiXCR to reprocess the reads, holding one entry per CDR3 protein. Found here are around 69,000 distinct CDR3 sequences, 20% to 25% of them singletons; the top ten hold roughly 63%. Source: CD8+ T cells from cultured PBMCs, taken from culture after CMV antigen stimulation. All receptors come from a human donor in good health (CMV status not recorded). Some clones in this sample may be carry-over from other donors' samples. Both conserved end residues are part of each CDR3. The D gene is left open where the match is weak. Only part of the rows carry a size: once, few, many, or a class if the clone is expanded.

size,D,J,V,DNA,CDR3
few,TRBD2,TRBJ2-3,TRBV4-2,TGTGCCAGCAGCCAAGATGAACTGTCGGGAGGGGATACGCAGTATTTT,CASSQDELSGGDTQYF
few,NA,TRBJ1-1,TRBV5-5,TGTGCCAGCAGCTTGGAATCTGGTCCGGGATCTGAAGCTTTCTTT,CASSLESGPGSEAFF
few,NA,TRBJ1-1,TRBV7-9,TGTGCCAGCAGCTTCTTCGCCACTGAAGCTTTCTTT,CASSFFATEAFF
few,NA,TRBJ2-5,TRBV27,TGTGCCAGCAGTCAGTCAGGGCTGGAGACCCAGTACTTC,CASSQSGLETQYF
few,NA,TRBJ1-5,TRBV27,TGTGCCAGCAGTTTTCGATCTACAGGTCAGCCCCAGCATTTT,CASSFRSTGQPQHF
NA,NA,TRBJ2-7,TRBV11-1,TGTGCCAGCAGCCTCGACTGGTCAAGCTCCTACGAGCAGTACTTC,CASSLDWSSSYEQYF
few,NA,TRBJ1-5,TRBV6-2/TRBV6-3,TGTGCCAGCAGTGGGGGGGAGGCTCAGCCCCAGCATTTT,CASSGGEAQPQHF
few,NA,TRBJ1-1,TRBV7-6,TGTGCCAGCAGCTTAGATGGTCCAGAGGCTTTCTTT,CASSLDGPEAFF
NA,NA,TRBJ1-4,TRBV7-9,TGTGCCAGCAGCCGCCCGGACCTCAGGCTGTTTTTT,CASSRPDLRLFF
NA,NA,TRBJ2-1,TRBV11-2,TGTGCCAGCACCTTGCCTAAGAGCTCCTACAATGAGCAGTTCTTC,CASTLPKSSYNEQFF
NA,NA,TRBJ1-5,TRBV6-8,TGTGCCAGCAGTACGGTCCCGAATCAGCCCCAGCATTTT,CASSTVPNQPQHF
medium-sized,NA,TRBJ2-2,TRBV7-2,TGTGCCAGCAGCTTAGGACGTAGGTACAGCCAACGGACGAACACCGGGGAGCTGTTTTTT,CASSLGRRYSQRTNTGELFF
few,TRBD1,TRBJ1-2,TRBV11-3,TGTGCCAGCAGCGGACACACAGGGGCCTATGGCTACACCTTC,CASSGHTGAYGYTF
few,TRBD1,TRBJ1-5,TRBV6-6,TGTGCCAGCCGCGCGACAGGGATGCTCCCCAATCAGCCCCAGCATTTT,CASRATGMLPNQPQHF
many,TRBD1,TRBJ1-6,TRBV7-2,TGTGCCACCAAGACGGGACAGGGGGTCCGACCCCTCCACTTT,CATKTGQGVRPLHF
NA,NA,TRBJ2-1,TRBV7-2,TGTGCCAGCAGCCATGAGGACACTAACTACAATGAGCAGTTCTTC,CASSHEDTNYNEQFF
many,NA,TRBJ2-1,TRBV7-9,TGTGCCAGCAGCACGCCAGGGGAACCTACCTACAATGAGCAGTTCTTC,CASSTPGEPTYNEQFF
NA,TRBD1,TRBJ1-1,TRBV27,TGTGCCAGCGGCGAGCACAGGGGATGGACTGAAGCTTTCTTT,CASGEHRGWTEAFF
NA,TRBD2,TRBJ2-3,TRBV11-2,TGTGCCAGCGCGCGGGGAGCGGGGGCCACAGATACGCAGTATTTT,CASARGAGATDTQYF
few,NA,TRBJ1-1,TRBV4-2,TGTGCCAGCAGCCAGACGGCGAACACTGAAGCTTTCTTT,CASSQTANTEAFF
once,TRBD2,TRBJ2-1,TRBV20-1,TGCAGTGCTAGAGCAGCCGAAATGGCGGGGGGTGAGCAGTTCTTC,CSARAAEMAGGEQFF
few,NA,TRBJ2-7,TRBV28,TGTGCCAGCAGCTGGGGCGGCGAGCAGTACTTC,CASSWGGEQYF
few,TRBD1,TRBJ2-2,TRBV7-7,TGTGCTAGCAGCTCAGAGGGGGCTATCGCGAACACCGGGGAGCTGTTTTTT,CASSSEGAIANTGELFF
few,NA,TRBJ2-1,TRBV2,TGTGCCAGCAGTGGAGGGAGGCATGAGCAGTTCTTC,CASSGGRHEQFF
NA,NA,TRBJ2-5,TRBV7-9,TGTGCCAGCAGCTTAACCCTGGGGGACCCCCAGTACTTC,CASSLTLGDPQYF
NA,NA,TRBJ2-1,TRBV7-3,TGTGCCAGCAGCTTAACAAACCCCGCCCATGAGCAGTTCTTC,CASSLTNPAHEQFF
NA,NA,TRBJ1-2,TRBV6-1,TGTGCCAGCAGTGAATCGGGGGCTAGAATCTATGGCTACACCTTC,CASSESGARIYGYTF
NA,TRBD1,TRBJ1-1,TRBV29-1,TGCAGCGTTAAGGCGGACAGGACAAATTCTGAAGCTTTCTTT,CSVKADRTNSEAFF
few,NA,TRBJ1-1,TRBV7-8,TGTGCCAGCAGCTTCCCCGGGGGCAACACTGAAGCTTTCTTT,CASSFPGGNTEAFF
NA,NA,TRBJ2-3,TRBV4-1,TGCGCCAGCAGCCAAGATAGGGTGACAGATACGCAGTATTTT,CASSQDRVTDTQYF
NA,NA,TRBJ2-7,TRBV19,TGTGCCAGTAGTATAGTGGAGGGTTACGAGCAGTACTTC,CASSIVEGYEQYF
NA,NA,TRBJ2-3,TRBV30,TGTGCCTGGAGTGTCATCGGGACTACAGATACGCAGTATTTT,CAWSVIGTTDTQYF